Shown below are 5 T cell receptor beta chains from a single sample sequenced in a study of blood T cell repertoires in COVID-19. Using immunoSEQ multiplex PCR, the repertoire was profiled, and TCRdb retains in-frame clones only, with some absent. The sample yields about 200,000 clones, approximately 85% seen once. The material sequenced was peripheral blood. All receptors derive from a man aged 55 to 70 with acute or convalescent COVID-19.

The V gene is TRBV6-5, the J gene TRBJ1-1; TRBD1 might be the D (6 bases). Germline values: CDR1 MNHEY, CDR2 SVGAGI. V was clipped by 5 bases and J by 1 base, with 11 bases between them. CDR3 length equals 14 residues. This chain's CDR3 is CASSRVTGNTEAFF. In DNA, the CDR3 is TGTGCCAGCAGTCGCGTGACAGGGAACACTGAAGCTTTCTTT.

The J gene is TRBJ2-5, the V gene TRBV7-2, with D possibly being TRBD1 (6 bases). The CDR3 loop spans 14 amino acids. The V gene's germline CDR1 is SGHTA and CDR2 FQGNSA. The V end lost 3 bases, the J end lost 3 bases, and 11 bases lay between the germline ends. The CDR3, as DNA: TGTGCCAGCAGCTTGAAAGGGGGAGAAGAGACCCAGTACTTC. Translating it yields CASSLKGGEETQYF.

The J gene is TRBJ2-7, the V gene TRBV28; 9 positions agree with TRBD1. Germline V gives CDR1 MDHEN, CDR2 SYDVKM. CDR3 length: 15 amino acids. With V trimmed by 5 bases and J by 4 bases, 9 bases remained unmatched. CDR3 residues: CASSLSGTGKYEQYF. For the CDR3, the DNA is TGTGCCAGCAGTCTTTCCGGGACAGGGAAATACGAGCAGTACTTC.

V usage is TRBV19 and J usage is TRBJ2-1, with TRBD2 identical over 15 bases. This CDR3 has 14 residues. Germline CDR1 LNHDA, CDR2 SQIVND (reference sequence). The V segment lost 6 bases and the J segment 11 bases; nucleotides outside the gene matches: 5. The CDR3 nucleotides are TGTGCCAGTAGCACCGGGACTAGCGGGAGGCAGCAGTTCTTC. It translates to CASSTGTSGRQQFF.

The chain employs TRBV5-4 and TRBJ2-1, with a tentative D call TRBD1 (6 bases). CDR3 length: 14 residues. Per germline, CDR1 SGHNT and CDR2 YYREEE (reference sequence). V dropped 4 bases and J dropped 8 bases, with 16 bases sitting between them. The CDR3 reads CASSRPNRVDEQFF. CDR3 nucleotide sequence: TGTGCCAGCAGCAGGCCGAACAGGGTGGATGAGCAGTTCTTC.